The 7 T cell receptor beta chains below come from one sample, sequenced in a study of cytomegalovirus exposure and HLA in healthy donors. The PCR made use of 60 Vbeta and 13 Jbeta primers. The table came from immunoSEQ multiplex PCR; TCRdb's copy has only in-frame clones and leaves some out. The profile covers under 250,000 clones, with around 73% appearing a single time and over 3.5% taken by the ten largest. The specimen sequenced was PBMCs. The receptors come from a male donor in good health and CMV-seronegative.

CDR3 sequence: CASGTGEGNTEAFF. CDR3 nucleotide sequence: TGTGCCAGCGGGACAGGGGAAGGGAACACTGAAGCTTTCTTT. The rearrangement links TRBV2 to TRBJ1-1; 10 nucleotides match TRBD1. From germline, CDR1 is SNHLY and CDR2 FYNNEI. With V trimmed by 8 bases and J by 1 base, 4 bases remained unmatched. The CDR3 has 14 amino acids. The complete variable domain, with remaining parts taken from reference TRBV2 and TRBJ1-1, reads EPEVTQTPSHQVTQMGQEVILRCVPISNHLYFYWYRQILGQKVEFLVSFYNNEISEKSEIFDDQFSVERPDGSNFTLKIRSTKLEDSAMYFCASGTGEGNTEAFFGQGTRLTVV.

The chain combines TRBV11-2 with TRBJ1-1, with 11 bases that match TRBD1. This CDR3 contains 17 residues. Germline V gene sequence: CDR1 SGHAT, CDR2 FQNNGV. V was clipped by 1 base and J by 0 bases; unmatched bases: 4. The CDR3 protein is CASSLGTGGFMNTEAFF. The CDR3 DNA reads TGTGCCAGCAGCTTAGGGACAGGGGGCTTTATGAACACTGAAGCTTTCTTT.

J is TRBJ2-2 and V is TRBV6-4; tentatively, D is TRBD2 (5 bases). V gave up 6 bases and J gave up 4 bases, with 9 bases separating them. The CDR3 sequence is 13 residues long. Germline V lookup: CDR1 MRHNA, CDR2 SNTAGT. The CDR3 loop is CASSSTSTGELFF. In DNA, the CDR3 is TGTGCCAGCAGCTCTACTAGCACCGGGGAGCTGTTTTTT.

This chain links TRBV14 with TRBJ2-3, with D maybe TRBD1 (6 bases). This CDR3 has 13 amino acids. CDR1 and CDR2 from the germline V gene are SGHDN and FVKESK. Deletions cut 5 bases from V and 9 bases from J, with 15 bases between. The CDR3 DNA is TGTGCCAGCAGCAACAGGGTTAGGCAGACGCAGTATTTT. It yields the protein CASSNRVRQTQYF.

This sequence joins TRBV5-1 and TRBJ2-5; D possibly corresponds to TRBD2 (5 bases). The V end lost 0 bases, the J end lost 4 bases, and 13 bases lay between the germline ends. In germline, CDR1 is SGHRS, CDR2 YFSETQ. The CDR3 covers 15 residues. DNA for the CDR3: TGCGCCAGCAGCTTGGTTACGGAAGGAGGAGAGACCCAGTACTTC. It yields the protein CASSLVTEGGETQYF.

The CDR3 nucleotides are TGCGCCAGCAGCTTGTTGGTTGGGGGGGGGAGCTACGAGCAGTACTTC. Amino acid sequence: CASSLLVGGGSYEQYF. The rearrangement links TRBV5-1 to TRBJ2-7, with 7 bases matching TRBD2. Germline CDR1 SGHRS, CDR2 YFSETQ. This CDR3 contains 16 residues. V lost 1 base to trimming and J lost 3 bases; unmatched junction nucleotides: 10.

This clone was observed a single time. The chain carries TRBV6-1 and TRBJ2-5; TRBD2 might be the D (5 bases). Between the trimmed V and J ends, which lost 5 bases and 4 bases, there was a span of 17 bases. Germline V gene data show CDR1 as MNHNS and CDR2 as SASEGT. The CDR3 totals 15 residues. CDR3 loop: CASSPGPGMGETQYF. As DNA, the CDR3 is TGTGCCAGCAGTCCTGGGCCGGGAATGGGAGAGACCCAGTACTTC.